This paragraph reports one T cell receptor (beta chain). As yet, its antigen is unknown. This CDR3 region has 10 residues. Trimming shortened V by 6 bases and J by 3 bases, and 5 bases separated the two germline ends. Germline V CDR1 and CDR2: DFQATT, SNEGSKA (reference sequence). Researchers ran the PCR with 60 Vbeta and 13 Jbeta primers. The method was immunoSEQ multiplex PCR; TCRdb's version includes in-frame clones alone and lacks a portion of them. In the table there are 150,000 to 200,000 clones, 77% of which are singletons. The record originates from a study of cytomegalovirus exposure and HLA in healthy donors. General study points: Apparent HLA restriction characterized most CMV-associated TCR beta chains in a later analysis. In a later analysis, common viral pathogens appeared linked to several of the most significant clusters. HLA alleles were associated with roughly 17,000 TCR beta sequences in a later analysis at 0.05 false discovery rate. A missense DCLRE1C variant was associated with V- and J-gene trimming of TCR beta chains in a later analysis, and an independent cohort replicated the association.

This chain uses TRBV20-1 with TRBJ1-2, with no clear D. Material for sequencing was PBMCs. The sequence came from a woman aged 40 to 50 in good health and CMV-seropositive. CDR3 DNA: TGCAGTGCCCCTGACTATGGCTACACCTTC. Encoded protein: CSAPDYGYTF.